Listed below are T cell receptor beta chains from one sample, sequenced in a study of blood T cell repertoires in COVID-19. Sequencing used immunoSEQ multiplex PCR; TCRdb keeps in-frame clones, though not all of them. Altogether roughly 71,000 clones are present, approximately 85% being singletons, with the ten largest covering 20% to 25%. The sample consisted of peripheral blood. These TCRs come from a man aged 50 to 59 with acute or convalescent COVID-19. CDR3s include the opening cysteine and the closing phenylalanine or tryptophan. A D gene is named only where the DNA matches it firmly. Not all rows give a size; the values are once, few, many and, for expanded clones, a class.

V: TRBV5-4
size: once
J: TRBJ1-1
D: TRBD1
DNA: TGTGCCAGCAGCTCGTACAGGGGATTGAACACTGAAGCTTTCTTT
CDR3: CASSSYRGLNTEAFF

V: TRBV7-2
size: NA
J: TRBJ2-2
D: TRBD2
DNA: TGTGCCAGCAGCTTAGTAGGCCCGACTAGCGGGGGGGGCACCGGGGAGCTGTTTTTT
CDR3: CASSLVGPTSGGGTGELFF

V: TRBV24-1
size: NA
J: TRBJ2-2
D: NA
DNA: TGTGCCACCAGTAGGGGAACCGGGGAGCTGTTTTTT
CDR3: CATSRGTGELFF

V: TRBV10-1
size: once
J: TRBJ1-2
D: NA
DNA: TGCGCCAGCAGTGAAGACAGCAACTATGGCTACACCTTC
CDR3: CASSEDSNYGYTF

V: TRBV30
size: few
J: TRBJ2-3
D: NA
DNA: TGTGCCTGGGGTAGCGAGGGTAATACGCAGTATTTT
CDR3: CAWGSEGNTQYF

V: TRBV5-4
size: NA
J: TRBJ2-5
D: NA
DNA: TGTGCCAGCAGCTCCCTGGTGGAACGAGGGCAAGAGACCCAGTACTTC
CDR3: CASSSLVERGQETQYF

V: TRBV3-1/TRBV3-2
size: NA
J: TRBJ2-5
D: NA
DNA: TGTGCCAGCAGCCAAGATTGGACAGTCCAAGAGACCCAGTACTTC
CDR3: CASSQDWTVQETQYF

V: TRBV7-3
size: NA
J: TRBJ2-3
D: NA
DNA: TGTGCCAGCAGCTTCTCCCTGCGGGGCCAAAGCACAGATACGCAGTATTTT
CDR3: CASSFSLRGQSTDTQYF

V: TRBV7-2
size: NA
J: TRBJ2-3
D: TRBD2
DNA: TGTGCCAGCAGCTTAGGGGGACTAGCGGGGTACACAGATACGCAGTATTTT
CDR3: CASSLGGLAGYTDTQYF

V: TRBV6-5
size: NA
J: TRBJ1-4
D: TRBD1
DNA: TGTGCCAGCCGAGACAGGGGAACAACTAATGAAAAACTGTTTTTT
CDR3: CASRDRGTTNEKLFF

V: TRBV30
size: NA
J: TRBJ1-2
D: NA
DNA: TGTGCCTGGAGGGCAGGACATCTTGACTTTTCTGGCTACACCTTC
CDR3: CAWRAGHLDFSGYTF

V: TRBV6-1
size: once
J: TRBJ2-7
D: NA
DNA: TGTGCCAGCAGTGAAGGAGGGACAAAGTCCTACGAGCAGTACTTC
CDR3: CASSEGGTKSYEQYF

V: TRBV3-1/TRBV3-2
size: NA
J: TRBJ2-5
D: TRBD2
DNA: TGTGCCAGCAGCCGCCAATTCCGACTAGCGGGGAGACGATACCAAGAGACCCAGTACTTC
CDR3: CASSRQFRLAGRRYQETQYF

V: TRBV24-1
size: NA
J: TRBJ2-1
D: TRBD2
DNA: TGTGCCACCAGTGGGCCGACTAGCGGGGGGGACAATGAGCAGTTCTTC
CDR3: CATSGPTSGGDNEQFF

V: TRBV10-1
size: NA
J: TRBJ2-3
D: NA
DNA: TGCGCCAGCAGTGAGTCGCTCGCGGCCGGCACAGATACGCAGTATTTT
CDR3: CASSESLAAGTDTQYF

V: TRBV4-1
size: NA
J: TRBJ2-3
D: NA
DNA: TGCGCCAGCAGCCAAGATTTGGAGGGCTTGGCAGATACGCAGTATTTT
CDR3: CASSQDLEGLADTQYF

V: TRBV5-4
size: NA
J: TRBJ1-6
D: NA
DNA: TGTGCCAGCAGCTTGGATGCAGCTCGGGGGCCCCTCCACTTT
CDR3: CASSLDAARGPLHF

V: TRBV2
size: NA
J: TRBJ1-5
D: NA
DNA: TGTGCCAGCAGCGGGGGGAGCAATCAGCCCCAGCATTTT
CDR3: CASSGGSNQPQHF

V: TRBV20-1
size: NA
J: TRBJ2-5
D: TRBD2
DNA: TGCAGTGCTAGTAGACCGGGACTAGCGGGGGCCTACCAAGAGACCCAGTACTTC
CDR3: CSASRPGLAGAYQETQYF

V: TRBV29-1
size: NA
J: TRBJ2-3
D: NA
DNA: TGCAGCGTTGGACAGGCAGATACGCAGTATTTT
CDR3: CSVGQADTQYF

V: TRBV5-1
size: few
J: TRBJ1-2
D: NA
DNA: TGCGCCAGCAGTCTAGGGGGATCGGGAGGCTACACCTTC
CDR3: CASSLGGSGGYTF

V: TRBV6-1
size: NA
J: TRBJ2-3
D: TRBD2
DNA: TGTGCCAGCAGTGCGGAGGGGACTAGCGGGGGACGAACAGATACGCAGTATTTT
CDR3: CASSAEGTSGGRTDTQYF

V: TRBV7-2
size: NA
J: TRBJ1-3
D: TRBD1
DNA: TGTGCCAGCAGTCGGACGACAGGGTCAGGAAACACCATATATTTT
CDR3: CASSRTTGSGNTIYF

V: TRBV3-1/TRBV3-2
size: NA
J: TRBJ1-2
D: NA
DNA: TGTGCCAGCAGCCCCCCCGGGGGTAACTATGGCTACACCTTC
CDR3: CASSPPGGNYGYTF

V: TRBV7-8
size: NA
J: TRBJ1-1
D: TRBD1
DNA: TGTGCCAGCAGCTTGTTCCGGGACAGGGACACTGAAGCTTTCTTT
CDR3: CASSLFRDRDTEAFF

V: TRBV2
size: NA
J: TRBJ1-5
D: NA
DNA: TGTGCCAGCAGTGTAGGCACTGGGCATCAGCCCCAGCATTTT
CDR3: CASSVGTGHQPQHF

V: TRBV2
size: NA
J: TRBJ1-6
D: NA
DNA: TGTGCCAGCAGTGAGGGGCGAAGGAATTCACCCCTCCACTTT
CDR3: CASSEGRRNSPLHF

V: TRBV9
size: once
J: TRBJ1-2
D: NA
DNA: TGTGCCAGCAGCGTAGATCAGGGTTACGATGGCTACACCTTC
CDR3: CASSVDQGYDGYTF